One and the same sample provided the 21 T cell receptor beta chains below, sequenced in a study of OX40 agonist ivuxolimab in advanced cancers. Assay used: immunoSEQ multiplex PCR; TCRdb lists only in-frame clones, some missing. This repertoire shows around 77,000 clones, over 85% found once; its top ten account for around 4.9%. The specimen comprised CD4+ or CD8+ T cells sorted from blood, sampled in a trial of the OX40 agonist ivuxolimab. Every receptor here comes from an adult with an advanced solid tumor such as melanoma, head and neck, liver or kidney cancer.

V is TRBV5-4 and J is TRBJ2-3; D is unresolved. CDR3 length equals 14 residues. Trimming removed 0 bases from V and 2 bases from J, with 7 bases in between. Germline loops: CDR1 SGHNT, CDR2 YYREEE (reference sequence). CDR3 nucleotides: TGTGCCAGCAGCTTGGGTGGAGACACAGATACGCAGTATTTT. Translation gives CASSLGGDTDTQYF.

Concerning this clone itself: Other DNA sequences in the same sample also yield this CDR3. The chain employs TRBV28 and TRBJ1-2; D gene uncertain. Germline V lookup: CDR1 MDHEN, CDR2 SYDVKM. This CDR3 has 12 residues. Trimming cost V 5 bases and J 4 bases, with 8 bases left between them. The CDR3 bases are TGTGCCAGCAGTCCCGGGCCCTATGGCTACACCTTC. Encoded protein: CASSPGPYGYTF.

In its sample, this clone was seen a few times. The V and J genes are TRBV4-3 and TRBJ2-1, with D unresolved. V was clipped by 0 bases and J by 9 bases, with 3 bases between them. From germline, CDR1 is LGHNA and CDR2 YSLEER. This CDR3 spans 11 amino acids. In nucleotides, the CDR3 is TGCGCCAGCAGCCAAGAACGTGAGCAGTTCTTC. Translating it yields CASSQEREQFF.

The chain couples TRBV29-1 to TRBJ2-3, with D maybe TRBD2 (6 bases). The CDR3 totals 11 residues. Germline loops: CDR1 SQVTM, CDR2 ANQGSEA. V lost 7 bases and J 5 bases, leaving 10 bases between the germline ends. This chain's CDR3 is CSATAGDTQYF. CDR3 sequence (DNA): TGCAGCGCAACAGCGGGAGATACGCAGTATTTT.

The chain joins TRBV18 to TRBJ2-1; maybe TRBD1 (6 bases). Between the trimmed V and J ends, which lost 5 bases and 6 bases, there was a span of 14 bases. This CDR3 is 14 amino acids long. Germline CDR1 reads KGHSH; CDR2 reads LQKENI. CDR3 nucleotide sequence: TGTGCCAGCTCAGCAGGGGTTGGACGCAATGAGCAGTTCTTC. This gives the protein CASSAGVGRNEQFF.

About this clone: Other DNA sequences in this sample translate to the same CDR3. The chain uses TRBV28 and TRBJ1-2, with D uncertain. The CDR3 is made up of 12 amino acids. CDR1 is MDHEN and CDR2 is SYDVKM in the germline V gene. The V and J ends lost 6 bases and 2 bases respectively, with 7 bases between them. As DNA, the CDR3 is TGTGCCAGCAGCACGCTGAACTATGGCTACACCTTC. It encodes CASSTLNYGYTF.

The V and J genes are TRBV19 and TRBJ2-6, with D hard to call. Germline V gene data show CDR1 as LNHDA and CDR2 as SQIVND (reference sequence). The CDR3 runs 16 residues. Trimming took off 4 bases at V and 4 bases at J, with 14 bases between the two ends. CDR3 sequence: CASSRTSSRGANVLTF. The CDR3 DNA sequence: TGTGCCAGTAGTAGGACCTCCTCGAGAGGGGCCAACGTCCTGACTTTC. Together with reference TRBV19 and TRBJ2-6, the CDR3 gives the full variable domain: DGGITQSPKYLFRKEGQNVTLSCEQNLNHDAMYWYRQDPGQGLRLIYYSQIVNDFQKGDIAEGYSVSREKKESFPLTVTSAQKNPTAFYLCASSRTSSRGANVLTFGAGSRLTVL.

The chain is built from TRBV11-2 and TRBJ2-1; no clear D gene. CDR1 is SGHAT and CDR2 is FQNNGV in the germline V gene. Trimming cost V 3 bases and J 7 bases, with 16 bases left between them. The CDR3 has 15 residues. CDR3 in amino acids: CASSFLGRVVNEQFF. CDR3 DNA sequence: TGTGCCAGCAGCTTCTTAGGACGGGTAGTAAATGAGCAGTTCTTC.

The chain couples TRBV5-6 to TRBJ2-5; D might be TRBD1 (7 bases). CDR1 is SGHDT and CDR2 is YYEEEE in the germline V gene. This CDR3 contains 13 residues. V was cut by 4 bases and J by 4 bases, with 11 bases left in between. The CDR3, as DNA: TGTGCCAGCAGCATGCAGGGGGGAGAGACCCAGTACTTC. Protein: CASSMQGGETQYF.

This rearrangement joins TRBV5-5 to TRBJ2-1; TRBD2 matches at 9 bases. Trimming removed 4 bases from V and 6 bases from J; junction bases left unmatched: 5. This CDR3 region has 14 residues. Germline assignment: CDR1 SGHKS and CDR2 YYEKEE (reference sequence). In DNA form, the CDR3 reads TGTGCCAGCAGCGCGCGGGAGGGCTCCAATGAGCAGTTCTTC. This codes for CASSAREGSNEQFF.

In nucleotides, the CDR3 is TGCGCCAGCAGCCACGACAGGGGACCCTACGAGCAGTACTTC. It yields the protein CASSHDRGPYEQYF. This chain connects TRBV4-1 to TRBJ2-7; TRBD1 aligns across 8 bases. Trimming at V came to 3 bases and at J to 2 bases, leaving 3 bases not matched to a gene. There are 14 residues in the CDR3. The germline CDR1 and CDR2 sequences are MGHRA and YSYEKL.

The J gene is TRBJ2-7, the V gene TRBV19; 10 bases agree with TRBD1. CDR1 is LNHDA and CDR2 is SQIVND in the germline V gene (reference sequence). The J segment lost 2 bases and the V segment lost 5 bases, leaving 6 bases of the junction unmatched. The CDR3 sequence is 15 residues long. In DNA form, the CDR3 reads TGTGCCAGTAGTGCGGACAGGGGGTTCCCCTACGAGCAGTACTTC. Translating gives CASSADRGFPYEQYF.

V usage is TRBV5-4 and J usage is TRBJ2-3, with a tentative D call TRBD2 (6 bases). V was cut by 4 bases and J by 8 bases, with 20 bases left in between. This CDR3 region has 15 residues. Germline CDR1 SGHNT, CDR2 YYREEE (reference sequence). CDR3: CASSPMEGDSVTQYF. The CDR3 bases are TGTGCCAGCAGCCCGATGGAGGGAGATTCAGTTACGCAGTATTTT.

CDR3 DNA: TGCGCCAGCAGCTTGGCCCCGACTGGAGGCACAGATACGCAGTATTTT. It is translated as CASSLAPTGGTDTQYF. The chain employs TRBV5-1 and TRBJ2-3, with unresolved D. The V and J ends lost 0 bases and 1 base respectively, with 12 bases between them. Germline-derived CDR1 and CDR2 are SGHRS and YFSETQ. The CDR3 loop spans 16 amino acids.

In regard to this clone: This CDR3 fails to terminate in the conserved phenylalanine or tryptophan, so it likely reflects a read error. It is unclear where the CDR3 begins or ends on the DNA, so no DNA is shown, and the CDR3 is as TCRdb lists it. The chain employs TRBV10-3 and TRBJ2-4; the D call in the table, TRBD1, was not verified against the DNA. CDR1 and CDR2 (germline): ENHRY, SYGVKD. Counting both end residues, the CDR3 totals 11 amino acids. This CDR3 is CAISSMDPSGG.

The chain carries TRBV4-1 and TRBJ2-7; no clear D. Between the trimmed V and J ends, which lost 0 bases and 11 bases, there was a span of 14 bases. Germline values: CDR1 MGHRA, CDR2 YSYEKL. This CDR3 comprises 13 residues. For the CDR3, the DNA is TGCGCCAGCAGCCAAGAACAGCTACGAGTGAAGTACTTC. Its protein is CASSQEQLRVKYF.

J is TRBJ1-5 and V is TRBV7-2; D is possibly TRBD1 (5 bases). This CDR3 region has 15 residues. Germline V gene sequence: CDR1 SGHTA, CDR2 FQGNSA. V was pared by 1 base and J by 7 bases, with 14 bases between. The CDR3 coding sequence is TGTGCCAGCAGCTTAGACGGGGCGGTGAGACAGCCCCAGCATTTT. Protein product: CASSLDGAVRQPQHF.

The chain uses TRBV10-2 and TRBJ2-3; 11 nucleotides align to TRBD2. CDR1 WSHSY and CDR2 SAAADI come from the germline V gene. The CDR3 runs to 18 residues. The V and J ends lost 2 bases and 1 base, in that order; junction bases with no gene match: 8. CDR3 DNA sequence: TGCGCCAGCAGTGAGATGGCTAGCGGGAGGAGGGGCACAGATACGCAGTATTTT. Its translation is CASSEMASGRRGTDTQYF.

This clone came up once. The chain has TRBV7-2 and TRBJ2-3; D remains unclear. Per the germline V gene, CDR1 is SGHTA and CDR2 is FQGNSA. The CDR3 contains 15 residues. V lost 1 base to trimming and J lost 1 base, with 9 bases between them. Here the CDR3 reads CASSLDPAGTDTQYF. For the CDR3, the DNA is TGTGCCAGCAGCTTAGATCCGGCAGGCACAGATACGCAGTATTTT.

The chain has TRBV27 and TRBJ2-3; no firm D call. The germline CDR1 and CDR2 sequences are MNHEY and SMNVEV (reference sequence). This CDR3 is 11 amino acids long. The germline V and J ends were trimmed by 5 bases and 6 bases, with 6 bases remaining between them. Written as DNA, the CDR3 is TGTGCCAGCAGTACGGACGATACGCAGTATTTT. Its translation: CASSTDDTQYF.

The rearrangement joins TRBV10-1 to TRBJ2-2; D is perhaps TRBD2 (6 bases). This CDR3 has 14 residues. Germline assignment: CDR1 WNHNN and CDR2 SYGVQD (reference sequence). Trimming pared 6 bases from V and 2 bases from J, leaving 10 bases between. DNA for the CDR3: TGCGCCAGCAGATTGGGGACTAACACCGGGGAGCTGTTTTTT. It yields the protein CASRLGTNTGELFF.